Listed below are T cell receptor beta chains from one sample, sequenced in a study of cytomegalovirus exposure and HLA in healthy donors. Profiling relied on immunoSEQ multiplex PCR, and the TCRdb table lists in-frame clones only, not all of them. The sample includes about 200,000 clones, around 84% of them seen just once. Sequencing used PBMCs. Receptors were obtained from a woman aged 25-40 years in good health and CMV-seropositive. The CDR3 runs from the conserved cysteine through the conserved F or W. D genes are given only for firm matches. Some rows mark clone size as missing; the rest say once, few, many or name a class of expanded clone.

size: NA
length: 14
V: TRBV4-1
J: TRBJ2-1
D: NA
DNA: TGCGCCAGCAGCACAGGGAGGGGGTTGAATGAGCAGTTCTTC
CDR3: CASSTGRGLNEQFF

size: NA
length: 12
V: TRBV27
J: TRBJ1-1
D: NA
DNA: TGTGCCAGCAGTTTCGGGAACACTGAAGCTTTCTTT
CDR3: CASSFGNTEAFF

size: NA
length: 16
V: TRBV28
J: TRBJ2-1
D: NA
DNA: TGTGCCAGCAGTTTTCAGTCTGGACTACCCTTGGATGAGCAGTTCTTC
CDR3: CASSFQSGLPLDEQFF

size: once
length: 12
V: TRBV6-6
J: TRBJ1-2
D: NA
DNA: TGTGCCAGCAGTTACCAACAGGGTAGCTACACCTTC
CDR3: CASSYQQGSYTF

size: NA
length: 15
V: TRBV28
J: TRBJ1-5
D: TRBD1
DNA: TGTGCCAGCATCGAAAGGGGCAGGGGGCATCAGCCCCAGCATTTT
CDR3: CASIERGRGHQPQHF

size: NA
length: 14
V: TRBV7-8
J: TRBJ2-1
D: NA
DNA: TGTGCCAGCAGCTTCATAGTCTCCTACAATGAGCAGTTCTTC
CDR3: CASSFIVSYNEQFF

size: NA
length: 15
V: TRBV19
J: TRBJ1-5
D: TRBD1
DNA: TGTGCCAGTCCCTGGACAGGGGATAGCAATCAGCCCCAGCATTTT
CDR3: CASPWTGDSNQPQHF

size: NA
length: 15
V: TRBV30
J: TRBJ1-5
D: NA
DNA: TGTGCCTGGATGTCAAAGGGGCCAGGTCATCAGCCCCAGCATTTT
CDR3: CAWMSKGPGHQPQHF

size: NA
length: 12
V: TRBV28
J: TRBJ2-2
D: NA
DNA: TGTGCCAGCAGTAAGCCCACCGGGGAGCTGTTTTTT
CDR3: CASSKPTGELFF

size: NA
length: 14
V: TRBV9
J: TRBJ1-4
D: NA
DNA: TGTGCCAGCAGCACAGAAGGCACGAAGGAAAAACTGTTTTTT
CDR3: CASSTEGTKEKLFF

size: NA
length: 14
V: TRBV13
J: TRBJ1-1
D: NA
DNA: TGTGCCAGCAGCTTATTAGGGGCCAACACTGAAGCTTTCTTT
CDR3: CASSLLGANTEAFF

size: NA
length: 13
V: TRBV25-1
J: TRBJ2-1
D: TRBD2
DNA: TGTGCCAGCAGTTTCGGGACTAGCAATGAGCAGTTCTTC
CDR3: CASSFGTSNEQFF

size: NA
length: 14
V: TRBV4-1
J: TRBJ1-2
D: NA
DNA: TGCGCCAGCAGCCAAGTTTCCGCTAACTATGGCTACACCTTC
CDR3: CASSQVSANYGYTF

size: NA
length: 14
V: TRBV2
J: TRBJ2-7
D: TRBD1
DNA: TGTGCCACTCAAGCCGGGACAGGCCCCTACGAGCAGTACTTC
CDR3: CATQAGTGPYEQYF

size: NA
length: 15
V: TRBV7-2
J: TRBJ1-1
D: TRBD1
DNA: TGTGCCAGCAGCAAGGACAGGGGCGCGGGGACTGAAGCTTTCTTT
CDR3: CASSKDRGAGTEAFF

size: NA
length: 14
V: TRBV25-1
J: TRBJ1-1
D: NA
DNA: TGTGCCAGCAGTGATCTCACGGTGAACACTGAAGCTTTCTTT
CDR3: CASSDLTVNTEAFF

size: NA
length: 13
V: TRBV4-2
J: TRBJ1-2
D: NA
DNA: TGTGCCAGCAGCCAAGAGTTGACGGAGAGCAACACCTTC
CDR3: CASSQELTESNTF

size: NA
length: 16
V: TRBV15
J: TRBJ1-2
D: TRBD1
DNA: TGTGCCACCAGCAGCTCACAGGGGCGAGCTAACTATGGCTACACCTTC
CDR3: CATSSSQGRANYGYTF

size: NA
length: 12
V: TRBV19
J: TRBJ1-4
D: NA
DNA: TGTGCCAGTAGGTCGTCAGGGCAAAAACTGTTTTTT
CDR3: CASRSSGQKLFF

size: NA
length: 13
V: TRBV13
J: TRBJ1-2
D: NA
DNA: TGTGCCAGCAGCTCGAGACAAGTCTATGGCTACACCTTC
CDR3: CASSSRQVYGYTF

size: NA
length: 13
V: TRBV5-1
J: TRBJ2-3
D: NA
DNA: TGCGCCAGCGCGAGCCATAGCACAGATACGCAGTATTTT
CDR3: CASASHSTDTQYF

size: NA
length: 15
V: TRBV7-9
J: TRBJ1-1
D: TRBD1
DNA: TGTGCCAGCAGCTTAGGGCAGGGGGCAGTAACTGAAGCTTTCTTT
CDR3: CASSLGQGAVTEAFF

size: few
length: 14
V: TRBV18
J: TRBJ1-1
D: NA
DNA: TGTGCCAGCTCACCAAGGGACATGAACACTGAAGCTTTCTTT
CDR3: CASSPRDMNTEAFF

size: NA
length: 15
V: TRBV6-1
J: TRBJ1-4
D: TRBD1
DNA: TGTGCCAGCAGCCTCCTGGGACAGGGGCTTGAAAAACTGTTTTTT
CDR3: CASSLLGQGLEKLFF

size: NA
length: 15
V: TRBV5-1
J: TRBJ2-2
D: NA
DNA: TGCGCCAGCAGGGTCTCCGGGAGTAACACCGGGGAGCTGTTTTTT
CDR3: CASRVSGSNTGELFF

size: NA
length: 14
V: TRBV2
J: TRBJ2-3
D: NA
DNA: TGTGCCAGCAGTGACCCGGGAGGCACAGATACGCAGTATTTT
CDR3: CASSDPGGTDTQYF

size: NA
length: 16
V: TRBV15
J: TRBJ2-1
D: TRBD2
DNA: TGTGCCACCAGCAGAGGGGGACTAGCGCTAAACAATGAGCAGTTCTTC
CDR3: CATSRGGLALNNEQFF

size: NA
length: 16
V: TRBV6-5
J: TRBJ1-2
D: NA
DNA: TGTGCCAGCAGTTACTCCTCCGAGGGATTAACGCGTGGCTACACCTTC
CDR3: CASSYSSEGLTRGYTF

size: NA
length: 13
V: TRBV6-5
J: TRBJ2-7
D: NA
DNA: TGTGCCAGCACCCCCCAGCGATCCTACGAGCAGTACTTC
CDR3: CASTPQRSYEQYF

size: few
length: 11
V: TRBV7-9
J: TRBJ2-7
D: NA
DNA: TGTGCCAGCTCGGGGAGCGGCGAGCAGTACTTC
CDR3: CASSGSGEQYF

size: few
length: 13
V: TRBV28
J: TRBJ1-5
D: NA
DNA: TGTGCCAGCAGCTCAGAAACAGGGAGACCCCAGCATTTT
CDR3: CASSSETGRPQHF

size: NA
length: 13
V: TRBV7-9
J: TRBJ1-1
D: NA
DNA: TGTGCCAGCAGCCCCATTGGAGGGACTGAAGCTTTCTTT
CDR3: CASSPIGGTEAFF

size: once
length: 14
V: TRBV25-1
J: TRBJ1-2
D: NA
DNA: TGTGCCAGCAGTGCATCAGGGGCGTTCTATGGCTACACCTTC
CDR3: CASSASGAFYGYTF

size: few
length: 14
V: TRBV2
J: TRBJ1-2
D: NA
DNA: TGTGCCAGCAGGAGCACGGTGGGGGAGGTCGGCTACACCTTC
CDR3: CASRSTVGEVGYTF

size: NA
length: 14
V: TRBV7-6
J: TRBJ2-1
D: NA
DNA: TGTGCCAGCAGCTCATATAAGGGGGACAATGAGCAGTTCTTC
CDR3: CASSSYKGDNEQFF

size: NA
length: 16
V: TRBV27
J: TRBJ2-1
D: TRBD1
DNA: TGTGCCAGCAGCCAAATCCGACAGGGGAGAGGCAATGAGCAGTTCTTC
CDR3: CASSQIRQGRGNEQFF

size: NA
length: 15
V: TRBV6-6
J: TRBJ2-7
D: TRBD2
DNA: TGTGCCAGCACCAAAACCCCTAGCGGTTCCTACGAGCAGTACTTC
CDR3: CASTKTPSGSYEQYF

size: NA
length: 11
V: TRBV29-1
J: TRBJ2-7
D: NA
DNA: TGCAGCGCCCTGGGCCCCTCCGGGCAGTACTTC
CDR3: CSALGPSGQYF

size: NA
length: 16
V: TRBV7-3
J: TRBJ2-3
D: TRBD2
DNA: TGTGCCAGCAGCCCTACTAGCGGGAGGGTGACAGATACGCAGTATTTT
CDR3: CASSPTSGRVTDTQYF

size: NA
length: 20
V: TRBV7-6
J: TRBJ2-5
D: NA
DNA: TGTGCCAGCAGCTTATCTGGAGGGTCATCGAGTAGGTTTAGGAGCGAGACCCAGTACTTC
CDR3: CASSLSGGSSSRFRSETQYF

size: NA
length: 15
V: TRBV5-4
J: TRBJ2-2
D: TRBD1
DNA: TGTGCCAGCAGCGCCGGGACAGGAGGGGTCGGGGAGCTGTTTTTT
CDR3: CASSAGTGGVGELFF

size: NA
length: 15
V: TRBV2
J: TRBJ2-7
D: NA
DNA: TGTGCCAGCGACGCGGAGGGGTCTAACCACTACGAGCAGTACTTC
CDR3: CASDAEGSNHYEQYF

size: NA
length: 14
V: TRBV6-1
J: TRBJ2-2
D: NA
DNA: TGTGCCAGCAGTGAACAATTTTTCACCGGGGAGCTGTTTTTT
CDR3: CASSEQFFTGELFF